This TCR beta chain originates from a study of blood T cell repertoires in COVID-19. The wider study: From the United States, Italy and Spain came samples of acute and convalescent COVID-19.

The junction had 7 bases not matched to a gene; V was cut back by 3 bases and J by 4 bases. The germline V gene has CDR1 SGHTA and CDR2 FQGNSA. The CDR3 extends over 15 amino acids. Clones were read by immunoSEQ multiplex PCR, and TCRdb kept only the in-frame ones, dropping some. The table has 150,000 to 200,000 clones, more than 70% seen once. Sequencing was done on a sample of PBMCs or T cells enriched from blood (not recorded which). The chain joins TRBV7-2 to TRBJ1-2; 8 nucleotides line up with TRBD1. The source of this sequence is a man aged 35 to 55 who had recovered from COVID-19. CDR3 region: CASSFTGGSPYGYTF. The CDR3, as DNA: TGTGCCAGCAGCTTTACAGGGGGTTCACCCTATGGCTACACCTTC.